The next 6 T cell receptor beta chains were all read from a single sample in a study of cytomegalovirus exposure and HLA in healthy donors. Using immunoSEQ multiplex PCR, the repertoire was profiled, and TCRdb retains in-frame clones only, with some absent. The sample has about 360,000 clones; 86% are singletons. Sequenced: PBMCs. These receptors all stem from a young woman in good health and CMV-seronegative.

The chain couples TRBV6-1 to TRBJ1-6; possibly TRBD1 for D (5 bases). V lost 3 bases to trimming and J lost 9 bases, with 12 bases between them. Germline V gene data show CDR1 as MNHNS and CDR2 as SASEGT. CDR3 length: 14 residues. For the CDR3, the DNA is TGTGCCAGCAGTGAGGGCCAGGGAAGTTCACCCCTCCACTTT. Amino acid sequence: CASSEGQGSSPLHF.

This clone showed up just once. CDR3 nucleotide sequence: TGTGCCAGCAGCGCACGACTAGCGGGGGACACAGATACGCAGTATTTT. Translated: CASSARLAGDTDTQYF. This chain links TRBV11-2 with TRBJ2-3; 12 bases are a match to TRBD2. CDR1 is SGHAT and CDR2 is FQNNGV in the germline V gene. The CDR3 is 16 residues long. V lost 5 bases to trimming and J lost 2 bases; unmatched junction nucleotides: 5.

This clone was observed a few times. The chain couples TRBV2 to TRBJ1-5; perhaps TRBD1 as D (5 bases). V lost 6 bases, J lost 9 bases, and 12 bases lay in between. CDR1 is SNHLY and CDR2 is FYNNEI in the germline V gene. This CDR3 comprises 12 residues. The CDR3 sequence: CASSPGTAPQHF. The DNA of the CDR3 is TGTGCCAGCAGCCCCGGGACTGCGCCCCAGCATTTT.

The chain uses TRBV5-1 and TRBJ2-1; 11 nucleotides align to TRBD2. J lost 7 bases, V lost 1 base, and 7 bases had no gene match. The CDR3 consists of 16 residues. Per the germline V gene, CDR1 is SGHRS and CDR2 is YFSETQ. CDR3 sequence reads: CASSLRGASGRNEQFF. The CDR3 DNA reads TGCGCCAGCAGCTTGAGGGGGGCTAGCGGGAGGAATGAGCAGTTCTTC.

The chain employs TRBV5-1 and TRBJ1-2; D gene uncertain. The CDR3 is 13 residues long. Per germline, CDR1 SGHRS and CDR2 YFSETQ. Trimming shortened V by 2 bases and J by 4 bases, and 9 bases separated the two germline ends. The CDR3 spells CASSFGYGYGYTF. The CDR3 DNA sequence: TGCGCCAGCAGCTTCGGGTATGGCTATGGCTACACCTTC.

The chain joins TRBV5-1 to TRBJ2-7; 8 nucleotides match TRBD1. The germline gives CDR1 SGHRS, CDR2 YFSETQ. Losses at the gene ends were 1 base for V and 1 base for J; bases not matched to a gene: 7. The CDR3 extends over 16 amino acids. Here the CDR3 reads CASSLNIQGGSYEQYF. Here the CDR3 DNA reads TGCGCCAGCAGCTTGAATATACAGGGGGGATCCTACGAGCAGTACTTC.